This T cell receptor beta chain was sequenced for a study of T cells in Graves' hyperthyroidism and ophthalmopathy. Study-wide context: Peripheral blood was acquired at first diagnosis, ahead of any therapy whatsoever.

On this clonotype itself: Its antigen remains unidentified.

The CDR3 has 13 amino acids. The trim removed 8 bases at V and 4 bases at J, leaving 3 bases unmatched. Looked up from germline, CDR1 is ENHRY and CDR2 is SYGVKD. Amplification of TCR beta CDR3 regions was performed using RNA transcripts as template. A first-round RT-PCR of the TCR CDR3 used the HTBI primer set. TCRdb reanalysed the multiplex PCR reads using MiXCR and keeps one entry per CDR3 protein. The sample has 300,000 to 450,000 distinct CDR3 sequences, roughly 25% seen once. Used for diagnoses were clinical symptoms, serum thyroxine and TRAb, thyroid ultrasound and orbital computed tomography. Study-wide results and limits: Classification by a 13 V-J model distinguished ophthalmopathy from stable hyperthyroidism.

This TCR was sampled from a man aged 45 to 65 with Graves' hyperthyroidism. Material: blood. The chain employs TRBV10-3 and TRBJ2-1; 9 nucleotides agree with TRBD2. The CDR3 DNA reads TGTGCCATCTCAGCGGGAGGATACAATGAGCAGTTCTTC. It is translated as CAISAGGYNEQFF.